This paragraph reports one T cell receptor beta chain. Its antigen is unknown. The entry originates in a study of graft-versus-host responses after intestinal transplantation. Findings of the study overall: Investigators detected GvH clones in recipient marrow, with some emerging earlier in ileum or blood.

The CDR3 contains 14 residues. The V gene's germline CDR1 is MGHRA and CDR2 YSYEKL. Trimming took 4 bases from V and 8 from J, leaving 14 bases between them. Assay: immunoSEQ multiplex PCR; the TCRdb copy retains only in-frame clones and omits some. The sample records about 100,000 clones, roughly 84% being singletons. Here the sequenced sample was unstimulated CD4+ T cells sorted from spleen or lymph node cells, taken before transplant. The TCR was taken from a human donor who was the organ donor for an intestinal transplant. The chain carries TRBV4-1 and TRBJ1-4; perhaps TRBD1 as D (6 bases). CDR3 amino acids: CASSLNRAGEKLFF. CDR3 sequence (DNA): TGCGCCAGCAGCCTAAACAGGGCTGGCGAAAAACTGTTTTTT.